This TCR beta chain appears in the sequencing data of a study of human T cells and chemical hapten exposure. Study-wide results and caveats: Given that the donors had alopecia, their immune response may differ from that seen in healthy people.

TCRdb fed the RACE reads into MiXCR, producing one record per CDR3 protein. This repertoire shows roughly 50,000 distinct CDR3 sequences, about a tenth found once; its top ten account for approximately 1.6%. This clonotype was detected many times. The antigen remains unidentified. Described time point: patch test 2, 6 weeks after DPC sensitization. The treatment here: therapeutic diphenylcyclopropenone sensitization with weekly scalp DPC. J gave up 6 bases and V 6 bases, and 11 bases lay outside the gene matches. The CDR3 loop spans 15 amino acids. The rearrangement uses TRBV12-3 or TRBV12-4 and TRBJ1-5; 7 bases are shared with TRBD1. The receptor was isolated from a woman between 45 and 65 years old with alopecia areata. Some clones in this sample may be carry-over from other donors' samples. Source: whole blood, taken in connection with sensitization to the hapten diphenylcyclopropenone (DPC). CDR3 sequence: CASRYRGGSGQPQHF. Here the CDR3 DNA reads TGTGCCAGCAGATACAGGGGAGGTTCGGGTCAGCCCCAGCATTTT.